A selection of T cell receptor beta chains follows, all from one sample in a study of OX40 agonist ivuxolimab in advanced cancers. Clones were sequenced by immunoSEQ multiplex PCR, and TCRdb holds only the in-frame ones, with some missing. This sample has tens of thousands of clones, with over 75% found just once. The sample was CD4+ or CD8+ T cells sorted from blood, taken in a trial of the OX40 agonist ivuxolimab. The receptors were sampled from an adult with an advanced solid tumor such as melanoma, head and neck, liver or kidney cancer. CDR3s include the opening cysteine and the closing phenylalanine or tryptophan. Each record gives: D gene, V gene, clone size, J gene, CDR3 protein, CDR3 DNA. D genes are given only for firm matches. Only some rows state a clone size, as once, few, many or a class for expanded clones.

-,TRBV28,-,TRBJ1-3,CASSLSLRNSGNTIYF,TGTGCCAGCAGTTTATCCCTCCGAAACTCTGGAAACACCATATATTTT
TRBD2,TRBV18,-,TRBJ2-5,CASSRLAGPETQYF,TGTGCCAGCTCAAGACTAGCGGGGCCAGAGACCCAGTACTTC
TRBD1,TRBV5-4,-,TRBJ1-3,CASSLGQGLGNTIYF,TGTGCCAGCAGCTTGGGACAGGGCTTAGGAAACACCATATATTTT
-,TRBV9,-,TRBJ2-1,CASSVGSLGRNEQFF,TGTGCCAGCAGCGTAGGCTCCCTCGGAAGGAATGAGCAGTTCTTC
-,TRBV29-1,-,TRBJ2-1,CSARLAVSSSYNEQFF,TGCAGCGCGCGGTTAGCGGTTTCCAGCTCCTACAATGAGCAGTTCTTC
-,TRBV28,-,TRBJ2-7,CASSQGGKAYEQYF,TGTGCCAGCAGTCAAGGGGGTAAGGCCTACGAGCAGTACTTC
-,TRBV28,-,TRBJ2-7,CASSQYRDPYEQYF,TGTGCCAGCAGTCAATACAGGGATCCCTACGAGCAGTACTTC
-,TRBV25-1,-,TRBJ2-1,CASSVSAPPRNEQFF,TGTGCCAGCAGTGTTTCAGCGCCTCCTCGGAATGAGCAGTTCTTC
-,TRBV19,-,TRBJ2-3,CASSARQALSTDTQYF,TGTGCCAGTAGTGCCCGACAAGCCCTTAGCACAGATACGCAGTATTTT
-,TRBV7-9,-,TRBJ1-1,CASSLGVTVGITEAFF,TGTGCCAGCAGCTTAGGGGTAACGGTTGGGATCACTGAAGCTTTCTTT
-,TRBV5-1,-,TRBJ1-4,CASSSAGATNEKLFF,TGCGCCAGCAGCTCAGCAGGGGCAACTAATGAAAAACTGTTTTTT
TRBD2,TRBV18,-,TRBJ2-3,CASSPAPGLAGGYF,TGTGCCAGCTCACCAGCCCCGGGACTAGCGGGGGGGTATTTT
-,TRBV2,-,TRBJ2-1,CASRREGDEQFF,TGTGCCAGCAGAAGGGAAGGCGACGAGCAGTTCTTC
TRBD1,TRBV9,-,TRBJ2-5,CASSFTGTAQETQYF,TGTGCCAGCAGCTTTACCGGGACAGCTCAAGAGACCCAGTACTTC
-,TRBV7-6,once,TRBJ2-2,CASSLDNTGELFF,TGTGCCAGCAGCTTGGACAACACCGGGGAGCTGTTTTTT
-,TRBV6-5,-,TRBJ1-5,CASSSDRLNNQPQHF,TGTGCCAGCAGTTCGGACAGATTAAACAATCAGCCCCAGCATTTT
TRBD1,TRBV7-2,-,TRBJ2-2,CASNIPGQGAGELFF,TGTGCCAGCAACATACCGGGACAGGGAGCCGGGGAGCTGTTTTTT
TRBD2,TRBV19,-,TRBJ2-7,CASSTSGKGLPDEQYF,TGTGCCAGTAGTACTAGCGGGAAAGGCCTACCCGACGAGCAGTACTTC
-,TRBV7-8,-,TRBJ2-3,CASSTPLEGMSDTQYF,TGTGCCAGCAGTACCCCCCTGGAGGGGATGTCAGATACGCAGTATTTT
-,TRBV2,-,TRBJ1-1,CASSEDRGTEAFF,TGTGCCAGCAGTGAAGACAGAGGCACTGAAGCTTTCTTT
-,TRBV10-1,-,TRBJ2-2,CASSQEFGGANTGELFF,TGCGCCAGCAGCCAAGAGTTCGGGGGCGCGAACACCGGGGAGCTGTTTTTT
-,TRBV28,-,TRBJ2-3,CASSLRGPSTDTQYF,TGTGCCAGCAGCCTCAGGGGTCCCAGCACAGATACGCAGTATTTT
-,TRBV27,-,TRBJ2-3,CASSRQRTDTQYF,TGTGCCAGCAGTCGTCAGCGGACAGATACGCAGTATTTT
-,TRBV15,-,TRBJ1-1,CATSRGRMNTEAFF,TGTGCCACCAGCCGTGGACGTATGAACACTGAAGCTTTCTTT
TRBD1,TRBV5-1,-,TRBJ2-2,CASSFGQGAGELFF,TGCGCCAGCAGCTTCGGACAGGGGGCCGGGGAGCTGTTTTTT
TRBD2,TRBV2,-,TRBJ2-6,CASAYLAALPSGANVLTF,TGTGCCAGCGCCTATCTAGCGGCCCTCCCTTCTGGGGCCAACGTCCTGACTTTC
-,TRBV5-1,-,TRBJ2-7,CASSLGTYEQYF,TGCGCCAGCAGCTTGGGTACCTACGAGCAGTACTTC
-,TRBV5-8,-,TRBJ2-7,CASSLIGGRVNYEQYF,TGTGCCAGCAGCCTTATAGGCGGCAGGGTGAATTACGAGCAGTACTTC
TRBD2,TRBV4-2,-,TRBJ2-4,CASSLTGAGEPKNIQYF,TGTGCCAGCAGCCTAACTGGGGCGGGGGAACCCAAAAACATTCAGTACTTC
-,TRBV5-1,-,TRBJ2-2,CATQPGASNTGELFF,TGCGCCACCCAACCGGGGGCCTCGAACACCGGGGAGCTGTTTTTT
-,TRBV29-1,-,TRBJ1-2,CSVGGTEGYTF,TGCAGCGTTGGAGGAACGGAGGGCTACACCTTC
-,TRBV6-1,few,TRBJ1-5,CASSGAIRTDQPQHF,TGTGCCAGCAGTGGGGCCATCAGGACCGATCAGCCCCAGCATTTT
TRBD2,TRBV6-1,once,TRBJ2-7,CASGGDYEQYF,TGTGCCAGCGGGGGGGACTACGAGCAGTACTTC
-,TRBV18,-,TRBJ1-1,CASSPLSGQTNTEAFF,TGTGCCAGCTCACCACTCTCGGGGCAGACGAACACTGAAGCTTTCTTT
-,TRBV4-2,-,TRBJ1-2,CASSQGNLEGYTF,TGTGCCAGCAGCCAAGGGAACCTCGAGGGCTACACCTTC
-,TRBV21-1,-,TRBJ2-7,CASSTPGGLSSYEQYF,TGTGCCAGCAGCACCCCAGGGGGCTTGAGCTCCTACGAGCAGTACTTC
TRBD2,TRBV7-9,-,TRBJ2-3,CASSQPTSGGSTDTQYF,TGTGCCAGCAGCCAACCGACTAGCGGGGGCTCCACAGATACGCAGTATTTT
-,TRBV6-5,-,TRBJ2-1,CASSYAAGSSYNEQFF,TGTGCCAGCAGTTACGCGGCGGGCAGCTCCTACAATGAGCAGTTCTTC
-,TRBV28,-,TRBJ2-2,CASRKGENTGELFF,TGTGCCAGCAGAAAGGGGGAGAACACCGGGGAGCTGTTTTTT
-,TRBV4-1,-,TRBJ2-1,CASSQVGTSSYNEQFF,TGCGCCAGCAGCCAAGTTGGCACCAGTTCCTACAATGAGCAGTTCTTC
TRBD1,TRBV9,-,TRBJ1-2,CASSGGQGASNYGYTF,TGTGCCAGCAGCGGGGGACAGGGGGCTAGTAACTATGGCTACACCTTC
-,TRBV6-1,-,TRBJ1-6,CASQGHHLSPLHF,TGTGCCAGCCAGGGTCACCACCTTTCACCCCTCCACTTT
-,TRBV5-4,-,TRBJ2-7,CASSLGRDLYEQYF,TGTGCCAGCAGCTTGGGACGGGACCTCTACGAGCAGTACTTC
-,TRBV6-1,-,TRBJ1-1,CASSRRGSEAFF,TGTGCCAGCAGCCGTCGTGGGAGTGAAGCTTTCTTT
TRBD2,TRBV5-1,-,TRBJ2-7,CASSIAGGSYEQYF,TGCGCCAGCAGCATAGCGGGAGGAAGCTACGAGCAGTACTTC
-,TRBV5-5,-,TRBJ1-1,CASSPVVGGNTEAFF,TGTGCCAGCAGCCCGGTGGTGGGCGGAAACACTGAAGCTTTCTTT
-,TRBV6-6,-,TRBJ2-2,CASSYSTGELFF,TGTGCCAGCAGTTACTCGACCGGGGAGCTGTTTTTT
TRBD1,TRBV7-9,-,TRBJ1-5,CASSFGQGNQPQHF,TGTGCCAGCAGTTTCGGACAGGGCAATCAGCCCCAGCATTTT
TRBD2,TRBV6-6,-,TRBJ2-4,CASSRGTTKNIQYF,TGTGCCAGCAGTCGTGGGACTACCAAAAACATTCAGTACTTC
TRBD1,TRBV6-1,-,TRBJ2-7,CASKHTGGGAYEQYF,TGTGCCAGCAAACATACAGGGGGCGGTGCCTACGAGCAGTACTTC
-,TRBV6-6,few,TRBJ2-2,CASSYPGMNTGELFF,TGTGCCAGCAGTTATCCAGGGATGAACACCGGGGAGCTGTTTTTT
-,TRBV5-1,-,TRBJ2-1,CASRETHNEQFF,TGCGCCAGCAGGGAGACCCACAATGAGCAGTTCTTC
-,TRBV20-1,-,TRBJ2-1,CSAPLGDEQFF,TGCAGTGCCCCCCTAGGGGATGAGCAGTTCTTC
-,TRBV20-1,once,TRBJ2-7,CSGGSPYEQYF,TGCAGTGGAGGCAGCCCCTACGAGCAGTACTTC
-,TRBV15,few,TRBJ2-7,CATSRETGAYEQYF,TGTGCCACCAGCAGAGAGACGGGAGCCTACGAGCAGTACTTC
-,TRBV5-5,-,TRBJ1-1,CASSFEVRNTEAFF,TGTGCCAGCAGCTTTGAAGTCCGGAACACTGAAGCTTTCTTT
TRBD2,TRBV10-3,-,TRBJ2-5,CATSLAGGRETQYF,TGTGCCACCTCCCTAGCGGGCGGGCGAGAGACCCAGTACTTC
TRBD1,TRBV4-2,-,TRBJ2-7,CASSQGGGGTGAYEQYF,TGTGCCAGCAGCCAAGGTGGGGGGGGGACAGGGGCCTACGAGCAGTACTTC
TRBD1,TRBV18,-,TRBJ1-5,CASSLRTGSNQPQHF,TGTGCCAGCTCACTACGGACAGGTAGCAATCAGCCCCAGCATTTT
-,TRBV19,-,TRBJ1-5,CASSISPYSNQPQHF,TGTGCCAGTAGTATATCCCCCTATAGCAATCAGCCCCAGCATTTT